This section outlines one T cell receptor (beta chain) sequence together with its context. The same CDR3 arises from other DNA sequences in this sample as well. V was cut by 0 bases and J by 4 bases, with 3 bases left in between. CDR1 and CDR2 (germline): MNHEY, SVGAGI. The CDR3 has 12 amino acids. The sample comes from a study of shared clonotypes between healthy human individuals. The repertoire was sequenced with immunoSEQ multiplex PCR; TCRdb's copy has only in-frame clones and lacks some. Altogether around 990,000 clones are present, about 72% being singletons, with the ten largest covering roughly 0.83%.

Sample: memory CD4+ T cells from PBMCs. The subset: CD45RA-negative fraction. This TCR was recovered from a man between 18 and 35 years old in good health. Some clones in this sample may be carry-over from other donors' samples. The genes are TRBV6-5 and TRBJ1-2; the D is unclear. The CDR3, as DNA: TGTGCCAGCAGTTACTCCGGCTATGGCTACACCTTC. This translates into CASSYSGYGYTF.